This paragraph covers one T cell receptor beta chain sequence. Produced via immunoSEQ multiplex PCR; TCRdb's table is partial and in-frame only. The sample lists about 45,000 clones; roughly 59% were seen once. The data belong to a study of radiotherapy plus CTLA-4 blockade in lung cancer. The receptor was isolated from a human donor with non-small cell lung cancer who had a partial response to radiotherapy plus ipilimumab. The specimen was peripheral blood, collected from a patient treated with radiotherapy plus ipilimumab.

The CDR3 protein is CASSRGGGGQETQYF. The CDR3 nucleotides are TGTGCCAGCAGCCGAGGGGGTGGGGGACAAGAGACCCAGTACTTC. The chain carries TRBV27 and TRBJ2-5; D perhaps matches TRBD1 (6 bases). Germline V gene data show CDR1 as MNHEY and CDR2 as SMNVEV (reference sequence). This CDR3 spans 15 amino acids. The germline V and J ends were trimmed by 6 bases and 2 bases, with 16 bases remaining between them.